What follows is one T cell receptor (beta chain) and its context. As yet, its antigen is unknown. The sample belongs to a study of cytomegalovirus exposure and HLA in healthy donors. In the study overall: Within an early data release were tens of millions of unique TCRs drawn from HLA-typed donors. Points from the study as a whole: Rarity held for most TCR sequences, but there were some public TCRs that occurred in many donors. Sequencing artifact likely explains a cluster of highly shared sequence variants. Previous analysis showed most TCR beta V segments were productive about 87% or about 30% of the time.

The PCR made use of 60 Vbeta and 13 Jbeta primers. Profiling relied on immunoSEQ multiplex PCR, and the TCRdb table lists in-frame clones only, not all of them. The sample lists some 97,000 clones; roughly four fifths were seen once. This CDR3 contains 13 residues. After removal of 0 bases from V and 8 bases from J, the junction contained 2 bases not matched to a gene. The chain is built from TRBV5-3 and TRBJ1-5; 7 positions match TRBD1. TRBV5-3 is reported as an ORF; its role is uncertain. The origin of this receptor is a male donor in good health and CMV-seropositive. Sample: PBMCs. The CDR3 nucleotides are TGTGCCAGAAGCTTGGAAGGGGGCAAGCCCCAGCATTTT. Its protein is CARSLEGGKPQHF.